This TCR beta chain was observed in a study of cytomegalovirus exposure and HLA in healthy donors. Repertoires were generated with immunoSEQ multiplex PCR, while TCRdb's copy carries only in-frame clones and drops some. Here the sample spans about 150,000 clones, about 94% being singletons. The approximately 120-subject validation cohort, separate from the roughly 700-subject first cohort, included the donors. CDR3 length: 13 residues. V lost 6 bases to trimming and J lost 3 bases, with 12 bases between them. Germline CDR1 and CDR2: SGHNT and YYREEE (reference sequence). The sequence came from a man aged 18 to 29 in good health and CMV-seropositive. The sample comprised PBMCs. This sequence joins TRBV5-4 and TRBJ1-2, with no clear D. DNA for the CDR3: TGTGCCAGCACCTTTAACCAGTACTATGGCTACACCTTC. It yields the protein CASTFNQYYGYTF.